The table lists the clone carrying this T cell receptor (beta chain) with a few counts. No antigen is known for it. The V gene's germline CDR1 is SGHVS and CDR2 FQNEAQ. CDR3 length equals 14 residues. The V end lost 7 bases, the J end lost 1 base, and 13 bases lay between the germline ends. The sample comes from a study of T cell clonotyping in hematopoietic cell transplantation. Study results and caveats: At the given depth, recipient repertoires were over 95% de novo clonotypes. Higher Inverse Simpson Index values in graft donor and pretransplant recipient predicted broader posttransplant TCR diversity.

Profiled with immunoSEQ multiplex PCR; TCRdb holds only in-frame clones, not every one. This table holds 13,000 to 15,000 clones, approximately 56% found once. The clonotype originates from a human donor who either received an allogeneic hematopoietic cell transplant for a myeloid malignancy or was a related donor (not recorded which). Some clones in this sample may be carry-over from other donors' samples. The chain joins TRBV7-8 to TRBJ1-1; tentative D call: TRBD1 (5 bases). Material: PBMCs. CDR3 amino acids: CASNPTGGNTEAFF. In nucleotides, the CDR3 is TGTGCCAGCAACCCAACGGGGGGGAACACTGAAGCTTTCTTT.